This T cell receptor beta chain was captured by sequencing in a study of cytomegalovirus exposure and HLA in healthy donors. Overall study findings and caveats: After further analysis at a later stage, 15,000 to 20,000 TCR beta sequences were associated with HLA alleles at 0.05 false discovery rate.

Details on this clone: Antigen specificity is unknown.

The PCR contained 60 Vbeta and 13 Jbeta primers. Source study methods: In a later analysis, around 87 million unique TCR beta chains included roughly 11 million shared by two or more donors. Produced via immunoSEQ multiplex PCR; TCRdb's table is partial and in-frame only. That table is the source of V, J and clone size, and D and trimming were worked out from the DNA. The sample comprises 90,000 to 130,000 clones, about three quarters of which are singletons, and around 2.9% rests with the top ten. The CDR3 length is 15 residues. V was shortened by 0 bases and J by 4 bases, with 12 bases between the two germline ends. Germline lookup yields CDR1 MNHEY and CDR2 SVGAGI.

The clonotype was recovered from a woman aged 55-69 years in good health and CMV-seropositive. Material: PBMCs. The V gene is TRBV6-5, the J gene TRBJ1-2, with a tentative D call TRBD1 (6 bases). This CDR3 is CASSYSPRGGYGYTF. The CDR3 DNA sequence: TGTGCCAGCAGTTACTCGCCCAGAGGGGGCTATGGCTACACCTTC.